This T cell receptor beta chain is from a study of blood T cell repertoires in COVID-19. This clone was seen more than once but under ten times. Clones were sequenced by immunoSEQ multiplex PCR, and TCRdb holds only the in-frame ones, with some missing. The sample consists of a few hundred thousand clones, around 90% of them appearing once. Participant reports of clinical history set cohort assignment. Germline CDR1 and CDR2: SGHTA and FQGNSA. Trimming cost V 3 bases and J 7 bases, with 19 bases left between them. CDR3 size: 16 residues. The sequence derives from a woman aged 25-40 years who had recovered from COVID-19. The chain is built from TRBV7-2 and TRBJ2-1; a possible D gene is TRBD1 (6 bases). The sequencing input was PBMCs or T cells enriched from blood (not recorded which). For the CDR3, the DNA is TGTGCCAGCAGCTTTTTTGGGGCAGGGGTGGGGAATGAGCAGTTCTTC. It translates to CASSFFGAGVGNEQFF.